These 30 T cell receptor beta chains were all obtained from the same sample, sequenced in a study of radiation and T cells in renal cell carcinoma. TCRdb's table, derived via immunoSEQ multiplex PCR, lists solely in-frame clones and lacks some. Found here are some 80,000 clones, over 80% of them singletons; the top ten hold under 2.5%. Regarding time point: blood 4 weeks post-SBRT, at nephrectomy. Treatment: 15 Gy SBRT to primary tumor, nephrectomy 4 weeks later. The sample in question was blood, obtained from a patient whose treatment included radiotherapy and nephrectomy. The receptors come from a woman in her sixties with renal cell carcinoma.

This chain links TRBV2 with TRBJ2-7; 8 bases agree with TRBD2. J lost 3 bases, V lost 1 base, and 5 bases had no gene match. Per germline, CDR1 SNHLY and CDR2 FYNNEI. This CDR3 contains 15 residues. In DNA form, the CDR3 reads TGTGCCAGCAGTGAAGAACTAGCGGACTTCTACGAGCAGTACTTC. Encoded protein: CASSEELADFYEQYF.

The chain carries TRBV9 and TRBJ1-1, with no clear D. Trimming took 4 bases from V and 0 from J, leaving 7 bases between them. Germline-derived CDR1 and CDR2 are SGDLS and YYNGEE. The CDR3 totals 13 residues. The CDR3 nucleotides are TGTGCCAGCAGCCCCCTTTTGAACACTGAAGCTTTCTTT. Its protein product is CASSPLLNTEAFF.

The chain joins TRBV7-9 to TRBJ1-5, with a possible D match to TRBD1 (6 bases). Germline assignment: CDR1 SEHNR and CDR2 FQNEAQ (reference sequence). The CDR3 loop spans 14 amino acids. The ends were cut back, 3 bases at V and 6 bases at J, with 12 bases in the middle. Here the CDR3 reads CASSFTGTGQPQHF. The CDR3 nucleotides read TGTGCCAGCAGCTTTACAGGGACGGGTCAGCCCCAGCATTTT.

The chain uses TRBV6-1 and TRBJ1-5; 11 nucleotides align to TRBD1. Germline assignment: CDR1 MNHNS and CDR2 SASEGT. V lost 5 bases and J lost 7; bases outside the gene matches: 7. The CDR3 is 15 amino acids. The CDR3 coding sequence is TGTGCCAGCAGTTTTGGACAGGGGGCAGGACAGCCCCAGCATTTT. As protein: CASSFGQGAGQPQHF.

This rearrangement joins TRBV19 to TRBJ1-2; 8 bases are a match to TRBD1. Germline CDR1 reads LNHDA; CDR2 reads SQIVND (reference sequence). The CDR3 consists of 15 residues. V was clipped by 5 bases and J by 1 base; unmatched bases: 6. The CDR3 loop reads CASSLTGGLNYGYTF. CDR3 coding DNA: TGTGCCAGTAGTCTAACAGGGGGACTTAACTATGGCTACACCTTC.

The V call is TRBV4-2, the J call TRBJ1-5; D possibly corresponds to TRBD1 (6 bases). V lost 0 bases and J 0 bases, leaving 12 bases between the germline ends. CDR3 length equals 17 residues. In germline, CDR1 is LGHNA, CDR2 YNFKEQ. CDR3 region: CASSQDPRTDSNQPQHF. The CDR3 DNA reads as TGTGCCAGCAGCCAAGATCCCCGGACAGATAGCAATCAGCCCCAGCATTTT.

The chain links TRBV7-2 to TRBJ1-4; D is ambiguous. Germline V gene sequence: CDR1 SGHTA, CDR2 FQGNSA. This CDR3 is 16 amino acids long. Trimming stripped 1 base from V and 4 bases from J, with 13 bases between. For the CDR3, the DNA is TGTGCCAGCAGCTTAGGGGCGTCACAGAGTAATGAAAAACTGTTTTTT. It yields the protein CASSLGASQSNEKLFF. Complete variable domain (other parts from reference TRBV7-2 and TRBJ1-4): GAGVSQSPSNKVTEKGKDVELRCDPISGHTALYWYRQSLGQGLEFLIYFQGNSAPDKSGLPSDRFSAERTGGSVSTLTIQRTQQEDSAVYLCASSLGASQSNEKLFFGSGTQLSVL.

This clone is a singleton in its sample. The chain has TRBV5-1 and TRBJ1-1; 7 bases map to TRBD1. The J segment lost 4 bases and the V segment lost 2 bases, leaving 8 bases of the junction unmatched. From germline, CDR1 is SGHRS and CDR2 YFSETQ. The CDR3 is 15 residues long. In DNA, the CDR3 is TGCGCCAGCAGCTTAACAGGGGAGGGGGCCACTGAAGCTTTCTTT. It codes for CASSLTGEGATEAFF.

This chain uses TRBV5-1 with TRBJ2-7, with a tentative D call TRBD1 (5 bases). Trimming shortened V by 2 bases and J by 2 bases, and 14 bases separated the two germline ends. Germline-derived CDR1 and CDR2 are SGHRS and YFSETQ. This CDR3 is 15 amino acids long. CDR3 bases: TGCGCCAGCAGCTTTATGGCAGGGAAACCCTACGAGCAGTACTTC. Translation: CASSFMAGKPYEQYF. Full variable domain (rest looked up from reference TRBV5-1 and TRBJ2-7): KAGVTQTPRYLIKTRGQQVTLSCSPISGHRSVSWYQQTPGQGLQFLFEYFSETQRNKGNFPGRFSGRQFSNSRSEMNVSTLELGDSALYLCASSFMAGKPYEQYFGPGTRLTVT.

The table lists this clone with a count of one. The V and J genes are TRBV27 and TRBJ2-7, with D perhaps matching TRBD1 or TRBD2 (5 bases each). Germline V CDR1 and CDR2: MNHEY, SMNVEV (reference sequence). The CDR3 loop spans 14 amino acids. V dropped 2 bases and J dropped 4 bases, with 12 bases sitting between them. The CDR3 reads CASSLSSGRYEQYF. Here the CDR3 DNA reads TGTGCCAGCAGTTTAAGTTCAGGGAGATACGAGCAGTACTTC.

The rearrangement uses TRBV2 and TRBJ2-2, with unresolved D. V was shortened by 6 bases and J by 6 bases, with 8 bases between the two germline ends. The CDR3 covers 12 residues. CDR1 is SNHLY, CDR2 FYNNEI, per germline. In DNA form, the CDR3 reads TGTGCCAGCAGCCCAGGCGCCGGGGAGCTGTTTTTT. Its translation is CASSPGAGELFF.

This clone has more than one count but fewer than ten. The rearrangement links TRBV28 to TRBJ1-2, with 9 bases matching TRBD1. Looked up from germline, CDR1 is MDHEN and CDR2 is SYDVKM. The CDR3 consists of 15 residues. The trim removed 5 bases at V and 2 bases at J, leaving 6 bases unmatched. This CDR3 reads CASSPGQGWNYGYTF. The CDR3 bases are TGTGCCAGCAGTCCGGGACAGGGATGGAACTATGGCTACACCTTC.

The chain links TRBV18 to TRBJ2-3, with D possibly being TRBD1 or TRBD2 (5 bases each). Trimming took 1 base from V and 3 from J, leaving 11 bases between them. Germline V gene lookup returns CDR1 KGHSH and CDR2 LQKENI. The CDR3 spans 15 residues. CDR3 in amino acids: CASSPQGTSTDTQYF. Written as DNA, the CDR3 is TGTGCCAGCTCACCACAGGGGACGAGTACAGATACGCAGTATTTT.

The chain recombines TRBV27 with TRBJ2-7; 7 bases map to TRBD1. The CDR3 runs 20 residues. Germline CDR1 reads MNHEY; CDR2 reads SMNVEV (reference sequence). V was clipped by 4 bases and J by 2 bases; unmatched bases: 23. Here the CDR3 DNA reads TGTGCCAGCAGTTCCAAAGAGACAGGGTCAATCCGTACGCTGACCTACGAGCAGTACTTC. It specifies CASSSKETGSIRTLTYEQYF.

The V gene is TRBV11-2, the J gene TRBJ1-1; 7 bases match TRBD1. Germline CDR1 is SGHAT and CDR2 is FQNNGV. V gave up 1 base and J gave up 3 bases; unmatched junction bases: 5. The CDR3 spans 15 residues. Here the CDR3 reads CASSLVVRGHTEAFF. The CDR3 DNA sequence: TGTGCCAGCAGCTTAGTGGTTAGGGGGCACACTGAAGCTTTCTTT. Full variable domain (rest looked up from reference TRBV11-2 and TRBJ1-1): EAGVAQSPRYKIIEKRQSVAFWCNPISGHATLYWYQQILGQGPKLLIQFQNNGVVDDSQLPKDRFSAERLKGVDSTLKIQPAKLEDSAVYLCASSLVVRGHTEAFFGQGTRLTVV.

The chain recombines TRBV28 with TRBJ1-5, with D perhaps TRBD1 (6 bases). Germline CDR1 MDHEN, CDR2 SYDVKM. Trimming pared 8 bases from V and 3 bases from J, leaving 17 bases between. The CDR3 is 15 residues long. CDR3 amino acids: CASGRGGEYNQPQHF. The CDR3 coding sequence is TGTGCCAGCGGCCGAGGGGGGGAGTACAATCAGCCCCAGCATTTT.

The chain links TRBV2 to TRBJ1-2, with TRBD1 as a possible D gene (6 bases). The CDR3 extends over 14 amino acids. Per germline, CDR1 SNHLY and CDR2 FYNNEI. V was clipped by 2 bases and J by 3 bases, with 10 bases between them. CDR3 in DNA: TGTGCCAGCAGTGAATTGAACAGGGACTATGGCTACACCTTC. It is translated as CASSELNRDYGYTF. The full variable domain, its missing parts supplied by reference TRBV2 and TRBJ1-2, is EPEVTQTPSHQVTQMGQEVILRCVPISNHLYFYWYRQILGQKVEFLVSFYNNEISEKSEIFDDQFSVERPDGSNFTLKIRSTKLEDSAMYFCASSELNRDYGYTFGSGTRLTVV.

V gene TRBV5-1 combines with J gene TRBJ2-7; 7 bases fit TRBD1. The CDR3 spans 12 residues. V lost 2 bases to trimming and J lost 5 bases; unmatched junction nucleotides: 1. Germline values: CDR1 SGHRS, CDR2 YFSETQ. In nucleotides, the CDR3 is TGCGCCAGCAGCTTAGACAGGGACGAGCAGTACTTC. This gives the protein CASSLDRDEQYF.

The chain couples TRBV5-5 to TRBJ1-5; D might be TRBD1 (5 bases). V was cut by 2 bases and J by 3 bases, with 12 bases left in between. Germline CDR1 reads SGHKS; CDR2 reads YYEKEE (reference sequence). The CDR3 runs 15 residues. The CDR3 nucleotides read TGTGCCAGCAGCTTAGAGGGGAGGCCCAATCAGCCCCAGCATTTT. Its translation is CASSLEGRPNQPQHF.

This chain uses TRBV19 with TRBJ2-7; D may be TRBD2 (6 bases). CDR3 length: 14 residues. Germline-derived CDR1 and CDR2 are LNHDA and SQIVND (reference sequence). The V end was cut by 6 bases, the J end by 3 bases, with 15 bases between. This CDR3 reads CASRREVSGYEQYF. The CDR3 DNA sequence: TGTGCCAGTAGGAGGGAGGTCTCGGGCTACGAGCAGTACTTC.

Written as DNA, the CDR3 is TGTGCCAGCAGCCTCCAGTCGGGGGGCACTGAAGCTTTCTTT. It encodes CASSLQSGGTEAFF. This chain connects TRBV7-3 to TRBJ1-1; D is perhaps TRBD1 (5 bases). Between the trimmed V and J ends, which lost 5 bases and 4 bases, there was a span of 14 bases. Germline CDR1 SGHTA, CDR2 FQGTGA. This CDR3 has 14 amino acids.

The CDR3 sequence is CASSRDRAREQYF. The CDR3 DNA reads TGCGCCAGCAGCCGGGACAGGGCCCGCGAGCAGTACTTC. This chain connects TRBV4-3 to TRBJ2-7; 9 bases agree with TRBD1. CDR3 length: 13 amino acids. The V and J ends lost 4 bases and 6 bases, in that order; junction bases with no gene match: 4. From germline, CDR1 is LGHNA and CDR2 YSLEER.

This clone was picked up a small number of times. J is TRBJ1-1 and V is TRBV6-5; D is unresolved. Germline V lookup: CDR1 MNHEY, CDR2 SVGAGI. This CDR3 has 13 amino acids. With 5 bases removed from V and 1 base from J, the gap between germline ends came to 8 bases. The CDR3: CASSNGGNTEAFF. In DNA, the CDR3 is TGTGCCAGCAGTAACGGAGGGAACACTGAAGCTTTCTTT.

The V call is TRBV19, the J call TRBJ2-1; TRBD1 matches 12 bases. Germline CDR1 is LNHDA and CDR2 is SQIVND (reference sequence). This CDR3 region has 16 residues. V dropped 4 bases and J dropped 3; count of bases not matched to a gene: 4. CDR3 DNA sequence: TGTGCCAGTAGTAAAGGGACAGGGGGCTTCTACAATGAGCAGTTCTTC. Its translation: CASSKGTGGFYNEQFF.

This chain joins TRBV6-5 and TRBJ1-1; D might be TRBD1 (5 bases). The CDR3 sequence is 10 residues long. Germline values: CDR1 MNHEY, CDR2 SVGAGI. CDR3 protein: CATGNTEAFF. CDR3 DNA sequence: TGTGCTACAGGGAACACTGAAGCTTTCTTT.

The chain is built from TRBV28 and TRBJ1-2; tentatively, D is TRBD1 (5 bases). The CDR3 runs 11 residues. Germline assignment: CDR1 MDHEN and CDR2 SYDVKM. Deletions cut 8 bases from V and 5 bases from J, with 9 bases between. This CDR3 reads CASGTDYGYTF. For the CDR3, the DNA is TGTGCCAGCGGGACCGATTATGGCTACACCTTC.

The V call is TRBV30, the J call TRBJ1-3, with 8 nucleotides matching TRBD1. From germline, CDR1 is GTSNPN and CDR2 SVGIG (reference sequence). The length of the CDR3 is 15 residues. J was trimmed by 2 bases and V by 2 bases; bases with no gene match: 5. CDR3 protein: CAWSLPQGAGNTIYF. For the CDR3, the DNA is TGTGCCTGGAGTCTTCCACAGGGGGCTGGAAACACCATATATTTT.

The chain is built from TRBV2 and TRBJ1-4; D gene unclear. The CDR3 has 12 amino acids. Germline V gene lookup returns CDR1 SNHLY and CDR2 FYNNEI. With 1 base removed from V and 10 bases from J, the gap between germline ends came to 7 bases. The DNA for the CDR3 is TGTGCCAGCAGTGAAGAGACAATAAAACTGTTTTTT. Translated: CASSEETIKLFF.

This chain connects TRBV5-4 to TRBJ2-7; the match to TRBD2 covers 11 bases. V was pared by 4 bases and J by 1 base, with 4 bases of the junction left unmatched. The CDR3 runs to 15 residues. Germline CDR1 is SGHNT and CDR2 is YYREEE (reference sequence). The CDR3 coding sequence is TGTGCCAGCAGCCCGGGACTAGCGGATTCCTACGAGCAGTACTTC. Encoded protein: CASSPGLADSYEQYF. The whole variable domain, remainder taken from reference TRBV5-4 and TRBJ2-7, is ETGVTQSPTHLIKTRGQQVTLRCSSQSGHNTVSWYQQALGQGPQFIFQYYREEENGRGNFPPRFSGLQFPNYSSELNVNALELDDSALYLCASSPGLADSYEQYFGPGTRLTVT.

V gene TRBV10-3 combines with J gene TRBJ2-3; 7 nucleotides agree with TRBD2. The V gene's germline CDR1 is ENHRY and CDR2 SYGVKD. After removal of 8 bases from V and 2 bases from J, the junction contained 4 bases not matched to a gene. This CDR3 contains 13 residues. The CDR3 here is CAIAGEITDTQYF. The CDR3 DNA reads as TGTGCCATCGCGGGGGAGATCACAGATACGCAGTATTTT.